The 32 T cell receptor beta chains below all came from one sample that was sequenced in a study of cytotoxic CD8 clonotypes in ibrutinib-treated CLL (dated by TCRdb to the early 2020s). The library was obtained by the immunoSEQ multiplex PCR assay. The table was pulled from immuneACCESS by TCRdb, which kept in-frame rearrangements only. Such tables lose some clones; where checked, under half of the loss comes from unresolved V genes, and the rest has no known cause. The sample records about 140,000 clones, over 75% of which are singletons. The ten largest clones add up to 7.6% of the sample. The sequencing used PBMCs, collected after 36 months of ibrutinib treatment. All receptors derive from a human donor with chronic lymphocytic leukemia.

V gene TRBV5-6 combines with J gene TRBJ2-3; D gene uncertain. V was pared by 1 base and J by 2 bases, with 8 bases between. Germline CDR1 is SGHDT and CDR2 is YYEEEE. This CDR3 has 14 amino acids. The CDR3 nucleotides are TGTGCCAGCAGCTTGTTGATGTACACAGATACGCAGTATTTT. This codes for CASSLLMYTDTQYF.

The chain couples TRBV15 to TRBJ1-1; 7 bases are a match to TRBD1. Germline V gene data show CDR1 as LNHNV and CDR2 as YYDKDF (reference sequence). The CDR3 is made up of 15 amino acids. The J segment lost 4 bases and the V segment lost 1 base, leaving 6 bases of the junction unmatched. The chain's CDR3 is CATSRGPGGPTEAFF. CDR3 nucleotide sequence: TGTGCCACCAGCAGAGGTCCAGGGGGGCCCACTGAAGCTTTCTTT.

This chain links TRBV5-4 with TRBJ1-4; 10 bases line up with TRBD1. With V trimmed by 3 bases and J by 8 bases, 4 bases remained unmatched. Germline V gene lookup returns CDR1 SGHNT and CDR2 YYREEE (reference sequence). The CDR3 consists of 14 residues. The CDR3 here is CASSWDRGGEKLFF. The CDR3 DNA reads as TGTGCCAGCAGCTGGGACAGGGGAGGGGAAAAACTGTTTTTT. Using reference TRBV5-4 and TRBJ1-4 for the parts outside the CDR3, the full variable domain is ETGVTQSPTHLIKTRGQQVTLRCSSQSGHNTVSWYQQALGQGPQFIFQYYREEENGRGNFPPRFSGLQFPNYSSELNVNALELDDSALYLCASSWDRGGEKLFFGSGTQLSVL.

CDR3 sequence: CASSPPSRGYTF. The CDR3 DNA is TGTGCCAGCAGTCCTCCCTCGCGCGGCTACACCTTC. The V call is TRBV28, the J call TRBJ1-2; no clear D. Germline V CDR1 and CDR2: MDHEN, SYDVKM. The ends were cut back, 5 bases at V and 8 bases at J, with 12 bases in the middle. This CDR3 spans 12 amino acids.

The CDR3 sequence: CASSLSNAGVENIQYF. The CDR3 DNA reads TGTGCCAGCAGTTTATCAAACGCGGGAGTGGAGAACATTCAGTACTTC. The rearrangement links TRBV27 to TRBJ2-4; 7 bases map to TRBD2. In germline, CDR1 is MNHEY, CDR2 SMNVEV (reference sequence). The CDR3 runs 16 residues. The ends lost 0 bases at V and 7 bases at J; junction bases unmatched: 9.

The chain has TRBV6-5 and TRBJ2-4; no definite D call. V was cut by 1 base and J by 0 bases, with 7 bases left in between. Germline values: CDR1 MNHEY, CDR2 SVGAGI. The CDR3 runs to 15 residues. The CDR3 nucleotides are TGTGCCAGCAGTTACTTTGGGTTAGCCAAAAACATTCAGTACTTC. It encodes CASSYFGLAKNIQYF.

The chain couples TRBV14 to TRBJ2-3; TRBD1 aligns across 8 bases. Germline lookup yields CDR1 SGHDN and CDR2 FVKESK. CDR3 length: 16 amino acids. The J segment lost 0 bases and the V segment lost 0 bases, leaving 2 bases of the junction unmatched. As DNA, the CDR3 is TGTGCCAGCAGCCAAGAGAGGACAGGGAGCACAGATACGCAGTATTTT. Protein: CASSQERTGSTDTQYF.

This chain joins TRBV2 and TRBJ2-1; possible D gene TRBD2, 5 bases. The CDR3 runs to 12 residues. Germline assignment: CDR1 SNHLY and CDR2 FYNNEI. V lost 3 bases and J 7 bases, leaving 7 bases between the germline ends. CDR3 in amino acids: CASSDRGNEQFF. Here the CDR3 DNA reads TGTGCCAGCAGTGATCGGGGAAATGAGCAGTTCTTC.

This CDR3 is CASSLSGLAYSNEQFF. The CDR3 DNA is TGTGCCAGCAGCTTGTCCGGACTAGCGTATTCCAATGAGCAGTTCTTC. The gene calls are TRBV11-2 and TRBJ2-1; 9 bases match TRBD2. The CDR3 has 16 amino acids. J was trimmed by 6 bases and V by 3 bases; bases with no gene match: 9. The germline gives CDR1 SGHAT, CDR2 FQNNGV.

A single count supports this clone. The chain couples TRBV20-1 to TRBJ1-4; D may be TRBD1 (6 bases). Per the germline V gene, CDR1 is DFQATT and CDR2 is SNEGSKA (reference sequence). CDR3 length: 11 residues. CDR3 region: CGGPDNEKLFF. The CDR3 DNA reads TGCGGGGGGCCGGATAATGAAAAACTGTTTTTT.

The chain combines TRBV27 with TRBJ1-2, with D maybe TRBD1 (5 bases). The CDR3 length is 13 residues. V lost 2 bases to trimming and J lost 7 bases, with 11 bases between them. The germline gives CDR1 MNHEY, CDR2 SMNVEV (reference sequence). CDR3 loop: CASSLTRVGGYTF. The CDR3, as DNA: TGTGCCAGCAGTTTAACCAGGGTGGGTGGCTACACCTTC.

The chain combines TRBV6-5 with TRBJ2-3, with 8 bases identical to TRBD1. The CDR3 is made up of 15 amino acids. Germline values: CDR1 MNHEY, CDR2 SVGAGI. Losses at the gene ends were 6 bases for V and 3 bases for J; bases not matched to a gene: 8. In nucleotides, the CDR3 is TGTGCCAGCAGACGGACAGGGATAAGAACAGATACGCAGTATTTT. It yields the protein CASRRTGIRTDTQYF.

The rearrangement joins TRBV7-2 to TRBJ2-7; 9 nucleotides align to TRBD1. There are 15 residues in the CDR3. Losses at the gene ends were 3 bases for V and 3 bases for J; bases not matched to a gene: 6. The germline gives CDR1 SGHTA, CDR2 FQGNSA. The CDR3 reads CASSLAGQGLYEQYF. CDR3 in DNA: TGTGCCAGCAGCTTGGCCGGACAGGGGCTCTACGAGCAGTACTTC.

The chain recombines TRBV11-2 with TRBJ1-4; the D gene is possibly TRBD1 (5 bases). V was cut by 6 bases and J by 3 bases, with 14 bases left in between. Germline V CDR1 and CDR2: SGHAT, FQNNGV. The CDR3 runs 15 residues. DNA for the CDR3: TGTGCCAGCAGGGGAATGGGACGGTCTAATGAAAAACTGTTTTTT. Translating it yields CASRGMGRSNEKLFF.

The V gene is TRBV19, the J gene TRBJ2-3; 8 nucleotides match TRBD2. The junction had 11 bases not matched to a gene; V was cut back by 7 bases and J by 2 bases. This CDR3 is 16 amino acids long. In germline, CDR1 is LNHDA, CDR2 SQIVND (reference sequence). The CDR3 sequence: CASMGLSGSFTDTQYF. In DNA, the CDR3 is TGTGCCAGTATGGGATTGAGCGGGAGCTTCACAGATACGCAGTATTTT.

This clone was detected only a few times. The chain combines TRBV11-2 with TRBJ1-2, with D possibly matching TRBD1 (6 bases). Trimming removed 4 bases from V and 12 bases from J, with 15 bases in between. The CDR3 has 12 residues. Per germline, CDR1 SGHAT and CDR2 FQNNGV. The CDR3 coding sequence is TGTGCCAGCAGCTCTGACAGGAGCTCCCACACCTTC. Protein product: CASSSDRSSHTF.

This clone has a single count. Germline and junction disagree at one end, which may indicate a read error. The CDR3 bases are TGTGCCAGCAGCCTAGCGACAGGGGTAGGGGAGCTGTTTTTT. Translating it yields CASSLATGVGELFF. The chain recombines TRBV7-6 with TRBJ2-2; 8 nucleotides line up with TRBD1. The length of the CDR3 is 14 residues. Per germline, CDR1 SGHVS and CDR2 FNYEAQ.

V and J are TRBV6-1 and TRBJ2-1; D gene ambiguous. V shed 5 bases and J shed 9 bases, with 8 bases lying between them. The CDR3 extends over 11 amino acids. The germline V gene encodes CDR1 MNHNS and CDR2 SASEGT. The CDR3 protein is CASSYELEQFF. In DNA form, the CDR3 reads TGTGCCAGCAGTTACGAGCTTGAGCAGTTCTTC.

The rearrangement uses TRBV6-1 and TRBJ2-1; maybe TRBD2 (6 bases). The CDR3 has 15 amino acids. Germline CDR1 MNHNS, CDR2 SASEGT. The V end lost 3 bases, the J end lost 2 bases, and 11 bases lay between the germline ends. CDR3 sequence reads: CASSDGAGTYNEQFF. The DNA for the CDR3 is TGTGCCAGCAGTGACGGGGCGGGAACCTACAATGAGCAGTTCTTC.

CDR3 region: CASSQRLGASYEQYF. The CDR3 coding sequence is TGTGCCAGCAGCCAGCGGCTAGGGGCCTCCTACGAGCAGTACTTC. This chain joins TRBV9 and TRBJ2-7, with D possibly being TRBD1 or TRBD2 (5 bases each). The length of the CDR3 is 15 residues. V was pared by 4 bases and J by 0 bases, with 14 bases between. Germline V lookup: CDR1 SGDLS, CDR2 YYNGEE.

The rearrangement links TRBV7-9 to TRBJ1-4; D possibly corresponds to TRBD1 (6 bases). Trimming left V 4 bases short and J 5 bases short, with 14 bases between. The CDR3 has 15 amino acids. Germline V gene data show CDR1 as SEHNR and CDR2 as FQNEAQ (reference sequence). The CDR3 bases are TGTGCCAGCAGCTCAGAGGGGGATTGGAATGAAAAACTGTTTTTT. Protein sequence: CASSSEGDWNEKLFF.

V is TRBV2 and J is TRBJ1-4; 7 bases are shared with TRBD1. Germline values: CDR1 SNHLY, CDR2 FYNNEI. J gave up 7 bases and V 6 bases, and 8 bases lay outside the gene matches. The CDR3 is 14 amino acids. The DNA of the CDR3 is TGTGCCAGCAGAGCGACAGGGTGGAGTGAAAAACTGTTTTTT. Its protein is CASRATGWSEKLFF.

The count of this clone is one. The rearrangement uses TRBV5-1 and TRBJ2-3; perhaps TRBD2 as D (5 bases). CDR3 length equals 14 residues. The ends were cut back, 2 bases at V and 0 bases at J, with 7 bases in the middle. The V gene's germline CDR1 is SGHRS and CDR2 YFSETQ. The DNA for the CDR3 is TGCGCCAGCAGCTTAGCGGCTAGCACAGATACGCAGTATTTT. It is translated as CASSLAASTDTQYF.

The CDR3 region is CASSVEGNQPQHF. In DNA form, the CDR3 reads TGTGCCAGCAGTGTGGAGGGCAATCAGCCCCAGCATTTT. The genes are TRBV2 and TRBJ1-5; D remains unclear. The germline V gene encodes CDR1 SNHLY and CDR2 FYNNEI. Trimming cost V 4 bases and J 2 bases, with 6 bases left between them. The CDR3 totals 13 residues.

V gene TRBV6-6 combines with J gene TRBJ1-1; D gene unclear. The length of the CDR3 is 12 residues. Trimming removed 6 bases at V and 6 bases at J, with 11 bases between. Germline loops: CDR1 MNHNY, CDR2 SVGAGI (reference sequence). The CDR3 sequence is CASRGRGAEAFF. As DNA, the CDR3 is TGTGCCAGCAGGGGCCGAGGCGCTGAAGCTTTCTTT.

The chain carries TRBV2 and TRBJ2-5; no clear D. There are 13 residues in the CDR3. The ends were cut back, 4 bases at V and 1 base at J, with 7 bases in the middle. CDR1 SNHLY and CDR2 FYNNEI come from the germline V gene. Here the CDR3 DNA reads TGTGCCAGCAGTGGGGTAGTCCAAGAGACCCAGTACTTC. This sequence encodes CASSGVVQETQYF.

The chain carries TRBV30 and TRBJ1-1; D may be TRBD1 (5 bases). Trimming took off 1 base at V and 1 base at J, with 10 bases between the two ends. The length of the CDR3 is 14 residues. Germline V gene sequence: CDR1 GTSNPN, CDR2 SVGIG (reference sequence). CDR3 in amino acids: CAWSARGPNTEAFF. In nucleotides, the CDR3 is TGTGCCTGGAGTGCTAGGGGCCCGAACACTGAAGCTTTCTTT.

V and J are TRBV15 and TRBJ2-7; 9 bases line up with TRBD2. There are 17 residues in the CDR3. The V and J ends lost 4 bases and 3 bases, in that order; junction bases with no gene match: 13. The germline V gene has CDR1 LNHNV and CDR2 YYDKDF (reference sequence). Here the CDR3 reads CATSTGLASPSSYEQYF. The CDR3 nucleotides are TGTGCCACCAGCACAGGACTAGCGAGTCCATCTAGCTACGAGCAGTACTTC.

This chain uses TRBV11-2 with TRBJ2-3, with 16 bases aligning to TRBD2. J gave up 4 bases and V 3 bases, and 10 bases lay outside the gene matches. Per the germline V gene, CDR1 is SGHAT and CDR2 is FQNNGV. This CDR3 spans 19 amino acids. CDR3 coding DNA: TGTGCCAGCAGCTTTCCACCGGGACTAGCGGGAGGGCCTGCAGATACGCAGTATTTT. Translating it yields CASSFPPGLAGGPADTQYF.

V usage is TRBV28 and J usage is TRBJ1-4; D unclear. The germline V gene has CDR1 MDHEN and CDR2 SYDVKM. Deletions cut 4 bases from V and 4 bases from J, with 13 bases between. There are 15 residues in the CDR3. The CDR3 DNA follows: TGTGCCAGCAGTTCCAATACTGGGGTTAATGAAAAACTGTTTTTT. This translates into CASSSNTGVNEKLFF.

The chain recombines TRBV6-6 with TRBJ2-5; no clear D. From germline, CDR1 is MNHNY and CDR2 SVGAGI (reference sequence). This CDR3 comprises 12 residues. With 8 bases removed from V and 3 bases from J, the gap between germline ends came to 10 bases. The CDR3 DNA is TGTGCCAGCGGGTCAAATGAAGAGACCCAGTACTTC. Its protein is CASGSNEETQYF.

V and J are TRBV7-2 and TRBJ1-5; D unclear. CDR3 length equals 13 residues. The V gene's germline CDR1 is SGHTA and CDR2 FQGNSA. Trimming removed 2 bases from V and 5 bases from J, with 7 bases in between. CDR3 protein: CASSLIGDQPQHF. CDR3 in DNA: TGTGCCAGCAGCTTAATTGGGGATCAGCCCCAGCATTTT.